The 23 T cell receptor beta chains reported below all come from one sample, sequenced in a study of cytomegalovirus exposure and HLA in healthy donors. Here immunoSEQ multiplex PCR was the method, and the copy in TCRdb shows in-frame clones only, minus some. The repertoire consists of 200,000 to 250,000 clones, with roughly 88% occurring once and the leading ten covering more than 12%. Sequencing input: PBMCs. Receptor source: a woman aged 25 to 45 in good health and CMV-seropositive.

This chain links TRBV29-1 with TRBJ1-2; D unclear. The CDR3 consists of 13 residues. Trimming removed 0 bases from V and 4 bases from J, with 9 bases in between. The V gene's germline CDR1 is SQVTM and CDR2 ANQGSEA. The CDR3 protein is CSVEEVLTYGYTF. In DNA, the CDR3 is TGCAGCGTTGAAGAGGTGCTTACCTATGGCTACACCTTC.

The chain carries TRBV7-3 and TRBJ2-7, with TRBD1 as a possible D gene (6 bases). V dropped 6 bases and J dropped 0 bases, with 9 bases sitting between them. The CDR3 is 13 residues long. The germline CDR1 and CDR2 sequences are SGHTA and FQGTGA. As DNA, the CDR3 is TGTGCCAGCAGTCCGGACAGCTCCTACGAGCAGTACTTC. It yields the protein CASSPDSSYEQYF.

The chain links TRBV27 to TRBJ1-5, with D possibly matching TRBD1 (6 bases). The CDR3 contains 14 residues. The germline gives CDR1 MNHEY, CDR2 SMNVEV (reference sequence). Trimming removed 6 bases from V and 5 bases from J, with 14 bases in between. CDR3 region: CASSTKGVHQPQHF. The CDR3 nucleotides read TGTGCCAGCAGCACCAAGGGGGTGCATCAGCCCCAGCATTTT.

CDR3 region: CAWSVRGPHNEQFF. The CDR3 DNA is TGTGCCTGGAGTGTACGTGGCCCCCACAATGAGCAGTTCTTC. The rearrangement links TRBV30 to TRBJ2-1, with D uncertain. Germline V CDR1 and CDR2: GTSNPN, SVGIG (reference sequence). This CDR3 spans 14 amino acids. Trimming pared 0 bases from V and 5 bases from J, leaving 11 bases between.

The chain joins TRBV28 to TRBJ2-7; D gene uncertain. CDR3 size: 15 residues. Germline V gene data show CDR1 as MDHEN and CDR2 as SYDVKM. V was clipped by 6 bases and J by 5 bases, with 20 bases between them. The CDR3: CASRLPTGRRDEQYF. CDR3 nucleotide sequence: TGTGCCAGCAGGCTCCCGACCGGGCGACGGGACGAGCAGTACTTC.

On this clone: Additional DNA sequences in this sample encode the identical CDR3. The chain links TRBV25-1 to TRBJ1-2; D is uncertain. The germline V gene has CDR1 MGHDK and CDR2 SYGVNS. The V end was cut by 0 bases, the J end by 2 bases, with 7 bases between. There are 14 residues in the CDR3. This CDR3 reads CASSEYGGNYGYTF. The CDR3 region has the DNA TGTGCCAGCAGTGAATACGGCGGCAACTATGGCTACACCTTC.

As concerns this clone: Additional DNA sequences in this sample encode the identical CDR3. This chain connects TRBV27 to TRBJ1-1; 10 nucleotides match TRBD1. CDR1 and CDR2 from the germline V gene are MNHEY and SMNVEV (reference sequence). V lost 2 bases, J lost 10 bases, and 1 base stayed unmatched. The CDR3 consists of 12 residues. The chain's CDR3 is CASSLGTGVAFF. In nucleotides, the CDR3 is TGTGCCAGCAGTTTAGGGACAGGGGTAGCTTTCTTT.

The chain is built from TRBV7-2 and TRBJ1-2; no reliable D call. V lost 1 base and J lost 0, with 3 bases in between. The CDR3 has 13 residues. The germline gives CDR1 SGHTA, CDR2 FQGNSA. DNA of the CDR3: TGTGCCAGCAGCTTAGTCACTAACTATGGCTACACCTTC. Its translation is CASSLVTNYGYTF.

The chain employs TRBV29-1 and TRBJ2-1; 8 bases fit TRBD2. V was pared by 8 bases and J by 4 bases, with 7 bases of the junction left unmatched. Germline V CDR1 and CDR2: SQVTM, ANQGSEA. This CDR3 spans 13 amino acids. CDR3 DNA: TGCAGCTCGAGGGCTAGCGGGTACAATGAGCAGTTCTTC. Residues: CSSRASGYNEQFF.

This clone appeared a single time. The chain carries TRBV5-1 and TRBJ2-7; TRBD2 aligns across 9 bases. Germline CDR1 SGHRS, CDR2 YFSETQ. Trimming cost V 0 bases and J 2 bases; bases outside gene matches: 3. This CDR3 is 15 amino acids long. The CDR3 loop is CASSLAGGRAYEQYF. The CDR3 DNA is TGCGCCAGCAGCTTGGCCGGCGGGAGGGCCTACGAGCAGTACTTC.

J is TRBJ1-5 and V is TRBV6-1; D gene uncertain. V dropped 5 bases and J dropped 6 bases, with 17 bases sitting between them. Germline V gives CDR1 MNHNS, CDR2 SASEGT. The CDR3 has 15 residues. The CDR3 protein is CASSTGPFGGQPQHF. The DNA of the CDR3 is TGTGCCAGCAGTACCGGACCCTTTGGCGGTCAGCCCCAGCATTTT.

The rearrangement joins TRBV6-5 to TRBJ1-1; D perhaps matches TRBD1 (5 bases). V was trimmed by 10 bases and J by 5 bases, leaving 20 bases between them. The CDR3 is 14 amino acids. Germline-derived CDR1 and CDR2 are MNHEY and SVGAGI. CDR3 nucleotides: TGTGCCACCGCTACGACAGACCCGGGGACTGAAGCTTTCTTT. Protein product: CATATTDPGTEAFF.

The chain employs TRBV29-1 and TRBJ1-2; D perhaps matches TRBD1 (6 bases). The CDR3 consists of 12 residues. Trimming left V 3 bases short and J 6 bases short, with 11 bases between. Looked up from germline, CDR1 is SQVTM and CDR2 is ANQGSEA. This CDR3 is CSVDRQGNGYTF. Written as DNA, the CDR3 is TGCAGCGTTGATAGGCAGGGGAATGGCTACACCTTC.

This chain connects TRBV13 to TRBJ1-1; 7 bases fit TRBD1. This CDR3 is 14 amino acids long. Germline CDR1 is PRHDT and CDR2 is FYEKMQ (reference sequence). V was clipped by 3 bases and J by 1 base; unmatched bases: 2. The CDR3 reads CASSFDRANTEAFF. The CDR3 DNA follows: TGTGCCAGCAGCTTCGACAGGGCGAACACTGAAGCTTTCTTT.

V and J are TRBV9 and TRBJ1-5; unclear D gene. CDR3 length equals 13 residues. V dropped 0 bases and J dropped 5 bases, with 6 bases sitting between them. Germline CDR1 and CDR2: SGDLS and YYNGEE. CDR3 loop: CASSVGVDQPQHF. The CDR3 DNA reads TGTGCCAGCAGCGTAGGGGTCGATCAGCCCCAGCATTTT.

V is TRBV28 and J is TRBJ2-7; no reliable D call. The length of the CDR3 is 14 residues. From germline, CDR1 is MDHEN and CDR2 SYDVKM. V was trimmed by 5 bases and J by 1 base, leaving 12 bases between them. CDR3 protein: CASSPGRRSYEQYF. CDR3 bases: TGTGCCAGCAGTCCCGGACGGAGATCCTACGAGCAGTACTTC.

The chain joins TRBV19 to TRBJ1-2; D might be TRBD1 (5 bases). Trimming took 6 bases from V and 6 from J, leaving 14 bases between them. This CDR3 spans 13 amino acids. The germline V gene encodes CDR1 LNHDA and CDR2 SQIVND (reference sequence). Here the CDR3 reads CASSPMGEDGYTF. The DNA of the CDR3 is TGTGCCAGTAGCCCCATGGGGGAAGATGGCTACACCTTC.

The rearrangement joins TRBV15 to TRBJ1-2; weak D call: TRBD1 (6 bases). The CDR3 totals 15 residues. Trimming stripped 1 base from V and 2 bases from J, with 11 bases between. Germline lookup yields CDR1 LNHNV and CDR2 YYDKDF (reference sequence). The CDR3 sequence: CATSRVAGANYGYTF. For the CDR3, the DNA is TGTGCCACCAGCAGAGTGGCAGGGGCCAACTATGGCTACACCTTC.

This rearrangement joins TRBV7-9 to TRBJ2-3, with D perhaps TRBD1 (5 bases). The V end was cut by 5 bases, the J end by 2 bases, with 23 bases between. CDR1 SEHNR and CDR2 FQNEAQ come from the germline V gene (reference sequence). This CDR3 region has 18 residues. As DNA, the CDR3 is TGTGCCAGCAGCCCCCCCATACTTGACAGACCCAACACAGATACGCAGTATTTT. Its translation: CASSPPILDRPNTDTQYF.

V gene TRBV28 combines with J gene TRBJ1-4; 7 bases fit TRBD1. CDR3 length: 15 residues. Germline trimming cut 4 bases from V and 8 bases from J; bases unmatched to any gene: 10. Germline V gene lookup returns CDR1 MDHEN and CDR2 SYDVKM. CDR3 sequence: CASSSRQGMREKLFF. The CDR3 DNA reads TGTGCCAGCAGTTCCAGACAGGGAATGAGGGAAAAACTGTTTTTT. The full variable domain, with the rest looked up from reference TRBV28 and TRBJ1-4, is DVKVTQSSRYLVKRTGEKVFLECVQDMDHENMFWYRQDPGLGLRLIYFSYDVKMKEKGDIPEGYSVSREKKERFSLILESASTNQTSMYLCASSSRQGMREKLFFGSGTQLSVL.

The chain combines TRBV5-1 with TRBJ2-2; weak D call: TRBD2 (6 bases). The CDR3 contains 15 residues. Looked up from germline, CDR1 is SGHRS and CDR2 is YFSETQ. The V gene lost 5 bases and the J gene lost 0 bases, with 11 bases spanning the gap. CDR3 in amino acids: CASRWVAANTGELFF. DNA of the CDR3: TGCGCCAGCAGGTGGGTAGCGGCGAACACCGGGGAGCTGTTTTTT.

The chain combines TRBV15 with TRBJ2-3; 7 nucleotides line up with TRBD2. The CDR3 has 16 residues. J lost 5 bases, V lost 0 bases, and 8 bases had no gene match. Germline V gene data show CDR1 as LNHNV and CDR2 as YYDKDF (reference sequence). The DNA of the CDR3 is TGTGCCACCAGCAGAGATTGGGGGGGAGCGGGAGATACGCAGTATTTT. Translated: CATSRDWGGAGDTQYF.

This clone was picked up a small number of times. This chain joins TRBV27 and TRBJ1-2; no firm D call. Looked up from germline, CDR1 is MNHEY and CDR2 is SMNVEV (reference sequence). CDR3 size: 13 residues. Trimming cost V 2 bases and J 2 bases, with 6 bases left between them. This chain's CDR3 is CASSLDGNYGYTF. The CDR3 nucleotides read TGTGCCAGCAGTTTAGACGGGAACTATGGCTACACCTTC.